The 10 T cell receptor beta chains listed next were all sequenced from one sample in a study of neurological immune-mediated disorders (dated by TCRdb to 2018 to 2020). To prepare the library, 5' RACE was applied. Sequencing took place on an Illumina HiSeq 2500. Using fastp at Q25 and MiXCR, TCRdb reprocessed the public reads and kept productive beta chains. Duplicate CDR3 protein sequences are folded into a single record with the most common DNA and genes. Here the sample has approximately 30,000 distinct CDR3 sequences; under 25% occur a single time. Less than 35% of the sample lies in the top ten. Sample: CD4+ T cells from blood. These receptors originate from a man between 50 and 59 years old with HTLV-1-associated myelopathy (HAM/TSP).

A few counts support this clonotype. J is TRBJ2-1 and V is TRBV29-1; D gene ambiguous. The CDR3 spans 12 residues. Germline CDR1 SQVTM, CDR2 ANQGSEA. Between the trimmed V and J ends, which lost 6 bases and 7 bases, there was a span of 13 bases. The CDR3 nucleotides are TGCAGCGTCGCCCCCGTACGTAATGAGCAGTTCTTC. It is translated as CSVAPVRNEQFF.

This clonotype was seen many times. The chain links TRBV25-1 to TRBJ1-2, with D tentatively TRBD1 (5 bases). The CDR3 extends over 13 amino acids. Per germline, CDR1 MGHDK and CDR2 SYGVNS. Trimming stripped 5 bases from V and 4 bases from J, with 11 bases between. Written as DNA, the CDR3 is TGTGCCAGCAGTCAAGGGGACCGCTATGGCTACACCTTC. This translates into CASSQGDRYGYTF.

The gene calls are TRBV10-1 and TRBJ1-2; D remains unclear. Germline loops: CDR1 WNHNN, CDR2 SYGVQD (reference sequence). Trimming left V 2 bases short and J 7 bases short, with 11 bases between. CDR3 length: 13 residues. The CDR3 DNA follows: TGCGCCAGCAGTGAGCGACGAGGTTTTGGCTACACCTTC. Residues: CASSERRGFGYTF.

The rearrangement uses TRBV15 and TRBJ2-5; no clear D. The length of the CDR3 is 14 residues. Germline values: CDR1 LNHNV, CDR2 YYDKDF (reference sequence). V was pared by 3 bases and J by 5 bases, with 13 bases between. Here the CDR3 reads CATSRGVNGETQYF. The CDR3 DNA is TGTGCCACCAGCAGGGGCGTCAACGGGGAGACCCAGTACTTC.

In its sample, this clonotype is medium-sized. V and J are TRBV5-1 and TRBJ2-5, with a weak D call TRBD2 (5 bases). Trimming took off 0 bases at V and 5 bases at J, with 8 bases between the two ends. CDR3 length equals 13 residues. CDR1 and CDR2 from the germline V gene are SGHRS and YFSETQ. The CDR3 DNA sequence: TGCGCCAGCAGCTTGGCGGCGGGTGAGACCCAGTACTTC. Amino acids: CASSLAAGETQYF.

This clonotype was recorded at least ten times. The rearrangement joins TRBV6-2 or TRBV6-3 to TRBJ2-5; D is undetermined. The V end was cut by 2 bases, the J end by 5 bases, with 12 bases between. This CDR3 has 14 amino acids. The germline V gene encodes CDR1 MNHEY and CDR2 SVGEGT. CDR3 sequence: CASSYELRGETQYF. The CDR3 DNA is TGTGCCAGCAGTTACGAACTGAGAGGCGAGACCCAGTACTTC.

The sample holds many counts of this clonotype. This rearrangement joins TRBV20-1 to TRBJ2-7; 9 bases are a match to TRBD1. The CDR3 totals 13 residues. The ends lost 4 bases at V and 3 bases at J; junction bases unmatched: 4. Germline CDR1 is DFQATT and CDR2 is SNEGSKA (reference sequence). The CDR3 protein is CSANRQGGYEQYF. The CDR3 coding sequence is TGCAGTGCTAATCGACAGGGGGGCTACGAGCAGTACTTC.

This clonotype has at least ten counts. The chain couples TRBV7-2 to TRBJ2-7; 9 nucleotides agree with TRBD2. The V and J ends lost 0 bases and 4 bases, in that order; junction bases with no gene match: 10. Germline V gene sequence: CDR1 SGHTA, CDR2 FQGNSA. This CDR3 region has 17 residues. DNA of the CDR3: TGTGCCAGCAGCTTAGCGGGGTCGGGTAGCGGGAGTTACGAGCAGTACTTC. It codes for CASSLAGSGSGSYEQYF.

The chain has TRBV5-1 and TRBJ1-5; tentatively, D is TRBD1 (5 bases). V dropped 4 bases and J dropped 7 bases, with 21 bases sitting between them. This CDR3 region has 16 residues. Germline CDR1 is SGHRS and CDR2 is YFSETQ. CDR3 amino acids: CASSSEPGLAGQPQHF. As DNA, the CDR3 is TGCGCCAGCAGCAGCGAACCGGGACTAGCGGGGCAGCCCCAGCATTTT.

This clonotype has ten or more counts. The rearrangement uses TRBV25-1 and TRBJ2-1; no reliable D call. The CDR3 sequence is 12 residues long. V was pared by 3 bases and J by 4 bases, with 4 bases between. CDR1 and CDR2 (germline): MGHDK, SYGVNS. Here the CDR3 DNA reads TGTGCCAGCAGTGACGGTTACAATGAGCAGTTCTTC. Translated: CASSDGYNEQFF.